Described below is a single T cell receptor beta chain sequence and its context. This entry comes from a study of blood T cell repertoires in COVID-19. Study-wide background: Material from acute and convalescent COVID-19 was sourced from the United States, Italy and Spain. In each case, the material was cDNA or gDNA derived from T cells, B-cell-depleted T cells, or PBMCs.

In germline, CDR1 is MNHNY, CDR2 SVGAGI (reference sequence). The CDR3 covers 14 residues. The V and J ends lost 6 bases and 8 bases respectively, with 14 bases between them. Authors' methods: Cell counts per sample came from amplifying reference gene primers. Profiling relied on immunoSEQ multiplex PCR, and the TCRdb table lists in-frame clones only, not all of them. The DNA was the basis for D and trimming; V, J and clone size are from that table. The data hold about 180,000 clones, with 82% observed a single time. The clonotype was recovered from a woman in her 70s with acute or convalescent COVID-19. Source material: peripheral blood. The chain employs TRBV6-6 and TRBJ1-6, with D hard to call. CDR3 bases: TGTGCCAGCAGGCCCCCCGGGAGAGATTCACCCCTCCACTTT. It codes for CASRPPGRDSPLHF.